This T cell receptor beta chain was obtained from a study of graft-versus-host responses after intestinal transplantation. Study details: Multivisceral, liver-intestinal, or isolated intestinal transplants were given to recipients. Each recipient received anti-thymocyte globulin induction, then tacrolimus and steroids for 2 to 3 years. Study results and caveats: Within allografts, high graft-versus-host to host-versus-graft clonal ratios were seen among patients with graft-donor T cell macrochimerism. Circulating GvH clones peaking coincided with falling HvG clones soon after transplant.

CDR3 length: 10 amino acids. Trimming shortened V by 0 bases and J by 9 bases, and 3 bases separated the two germline ends. The germline V gene encodes CDR1 SNHLY and CDR2 FYNNEI. With respect to this clone: Antigen unknown.

The table came from immunoSEQ multiplex PCR; TCRdb's copy has only in-frame clones and leaves some out. The table has about 82,000 clones, 91% seen once. The V call is TRBV2, the J call TRBJ2-7; D is unclear. The sequence was obtained from a human donor who received an intestinal transplant. Specimen: unstimulated CD4+ T cells sorted from spleen or lymph node cells, collected before intestinal transplant. The CDR3 region is CASSEALQYF. The CDR3 nucleotides read TGTGCCAGCAGTGAAGCCCTGCAGTACTTC.